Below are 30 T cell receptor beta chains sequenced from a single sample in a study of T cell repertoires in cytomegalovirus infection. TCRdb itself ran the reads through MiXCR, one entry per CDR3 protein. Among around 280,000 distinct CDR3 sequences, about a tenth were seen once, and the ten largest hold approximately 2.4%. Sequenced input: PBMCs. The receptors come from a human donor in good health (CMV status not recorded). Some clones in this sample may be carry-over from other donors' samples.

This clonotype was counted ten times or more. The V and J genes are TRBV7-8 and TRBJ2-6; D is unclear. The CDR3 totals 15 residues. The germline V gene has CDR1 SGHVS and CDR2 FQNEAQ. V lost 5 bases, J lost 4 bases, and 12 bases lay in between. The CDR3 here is CASSLDTVGANVLTF. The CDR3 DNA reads TGTGCCAGCAGCCTAGACACGGTCGGGGCCAACGTCCTGACTTTC.

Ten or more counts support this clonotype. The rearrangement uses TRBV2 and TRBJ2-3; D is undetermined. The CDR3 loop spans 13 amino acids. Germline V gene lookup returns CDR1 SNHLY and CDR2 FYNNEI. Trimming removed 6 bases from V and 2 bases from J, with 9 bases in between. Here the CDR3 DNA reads TGTGCCAGCAGCCCGACTTTCACAGATACGCAGTATTTT. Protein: CASSPTFTDTQYF.

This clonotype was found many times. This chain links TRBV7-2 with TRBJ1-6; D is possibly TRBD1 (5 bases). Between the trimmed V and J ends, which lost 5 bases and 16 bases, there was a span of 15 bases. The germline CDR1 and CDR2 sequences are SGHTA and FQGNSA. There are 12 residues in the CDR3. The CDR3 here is CASSTRQTVLHF. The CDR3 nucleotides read TGTGCCAGCAGCACAAGACAGACAGTGCTCCACTTT.

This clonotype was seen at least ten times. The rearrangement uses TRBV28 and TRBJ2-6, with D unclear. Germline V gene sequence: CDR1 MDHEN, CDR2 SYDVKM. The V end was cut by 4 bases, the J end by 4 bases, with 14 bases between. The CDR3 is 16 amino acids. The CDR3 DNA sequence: TGTGCCAGCAGTTCGAATAAGGCGTTAGGGGCCAACGTCCTGACTTTC. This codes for CASSSNKALGANVLTF.

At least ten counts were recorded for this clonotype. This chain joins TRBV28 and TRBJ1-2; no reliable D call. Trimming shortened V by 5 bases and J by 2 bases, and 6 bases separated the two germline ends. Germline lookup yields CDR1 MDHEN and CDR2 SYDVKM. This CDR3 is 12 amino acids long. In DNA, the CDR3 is TGTGCCAGCAGTACAAGAAACTATGGCTACACCTTC. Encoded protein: CASSTRNYGYTF.

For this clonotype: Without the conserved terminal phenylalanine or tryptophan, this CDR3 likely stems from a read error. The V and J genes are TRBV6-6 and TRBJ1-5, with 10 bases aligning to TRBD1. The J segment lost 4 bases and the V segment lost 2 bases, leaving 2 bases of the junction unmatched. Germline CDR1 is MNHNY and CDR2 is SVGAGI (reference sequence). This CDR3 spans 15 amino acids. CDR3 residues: CASSYTGQGNQPQHS. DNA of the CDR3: TGTGCCAGCAGTTACACGGGACAGGGGAATCAGCCCCAGCATTCT.

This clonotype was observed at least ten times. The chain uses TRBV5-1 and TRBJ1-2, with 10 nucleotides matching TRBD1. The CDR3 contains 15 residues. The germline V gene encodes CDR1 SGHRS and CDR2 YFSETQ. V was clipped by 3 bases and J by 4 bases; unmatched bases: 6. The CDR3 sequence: CASSSTGTGVYGYTF. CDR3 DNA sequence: TGCGCCAGCAGCTCCACCGGGACAGGGGTCTATGGCTACACCTTC.

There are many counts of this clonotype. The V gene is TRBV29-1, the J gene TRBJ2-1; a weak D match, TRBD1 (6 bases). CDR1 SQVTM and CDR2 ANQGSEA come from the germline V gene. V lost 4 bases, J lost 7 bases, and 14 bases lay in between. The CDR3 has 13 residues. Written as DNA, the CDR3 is TGCAGCGTTGGGCAGGGGAGCGAAAATGAGCAGTTCTTC. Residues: CSVGQGSENEQFF.

The CDR3 region is CASNPTDLNTEAFF. The CDR3, as DNA: TGTGCCAGCAATCCTACAGACTTGAACACTGAAGCTTTCTTT. The J gene is TRBJ1-1, the V gene TRBV2; no reliable D call. The CDR3 is 14 residues long. Germline CDR1 reads SNHLY; CDR2 reads FYNNEI. Between the trimmed V and J ends, which lost 7 bases and 0 bases, there was a span of 12 bases. Full variable domain (remainder filled in from reference TRBV2 and TRBJ1-1): EPEVTQTPSHQVTQMGQEVILRCVPISNHLYFYWYRQILGQKVEFLVSFYNNEISEKSEIFDDQFSVERPDGSNFTLKIRSTKLEDSAMYFCASNPTDLNTEAFFGQGTRLTVV.

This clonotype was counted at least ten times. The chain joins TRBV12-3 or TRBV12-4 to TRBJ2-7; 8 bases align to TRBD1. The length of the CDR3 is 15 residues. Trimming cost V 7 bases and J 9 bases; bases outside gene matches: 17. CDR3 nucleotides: TGTGCCAGCACCCCGGCTGGACAGGGTCCTTCAGTGCAGTACTTC. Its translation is CASTPAGQGPSVQYF.

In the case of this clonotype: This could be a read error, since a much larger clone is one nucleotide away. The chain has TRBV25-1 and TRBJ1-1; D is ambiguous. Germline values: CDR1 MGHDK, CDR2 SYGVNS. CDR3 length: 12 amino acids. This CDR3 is CASSAYSYEACF. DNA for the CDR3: TGTGCCAGCAGTGCCTACAGCTATGAAGCTTGCTTT.

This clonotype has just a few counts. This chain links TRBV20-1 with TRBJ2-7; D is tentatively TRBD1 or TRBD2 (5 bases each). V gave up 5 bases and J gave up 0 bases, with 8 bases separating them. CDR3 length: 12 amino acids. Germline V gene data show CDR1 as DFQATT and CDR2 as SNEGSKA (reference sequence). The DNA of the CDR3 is TGCAGTGCTCGGGACGACTCCTACGAGCAGTACGTC. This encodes CSARDDSYEQYV.

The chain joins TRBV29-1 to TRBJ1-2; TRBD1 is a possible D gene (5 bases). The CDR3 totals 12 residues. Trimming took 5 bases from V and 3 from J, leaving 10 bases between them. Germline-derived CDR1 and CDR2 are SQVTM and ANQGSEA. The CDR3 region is CSVWDGYYGYTF. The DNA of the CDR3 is TGCAGCGTTTGGGACGGATACTATGGCTACACCTTC.

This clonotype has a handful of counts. The CDR3 nucleotides read TGTGCCAGCAGTGACCGGGACTATAACACCGGGGAGCTGTTTTTT. Encoded protein: CASSDRDYNTGELFF. The V call is TRBV28, the J call TRBJ2-2, with TRBD2 identical over 7 bases. The CDR3 has 15 amino acids. V lost 5 bases, J lost 2 bases, and 5 bases stayed unmatched. The germline V gene has CDR1 MDHEN and CDR2 SYDVKM.

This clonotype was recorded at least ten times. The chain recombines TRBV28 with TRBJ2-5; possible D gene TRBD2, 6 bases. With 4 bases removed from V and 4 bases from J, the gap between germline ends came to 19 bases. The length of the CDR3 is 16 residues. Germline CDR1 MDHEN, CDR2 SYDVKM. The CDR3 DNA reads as TGTGCCAGCAGTTCTCAGGGAGGCCCGCGATCAGAGACCCAGTACTTC. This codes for CASSSQGGPRSETQYF.

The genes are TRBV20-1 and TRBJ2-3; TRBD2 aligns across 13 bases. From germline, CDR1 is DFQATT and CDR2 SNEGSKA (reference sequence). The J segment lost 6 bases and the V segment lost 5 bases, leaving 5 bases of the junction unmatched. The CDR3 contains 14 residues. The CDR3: CSARAGLAGDTQYF. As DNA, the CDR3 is TGCAGTGCTCGGGCGGGACTAGCGGGGGATACGCAGTATTTT.

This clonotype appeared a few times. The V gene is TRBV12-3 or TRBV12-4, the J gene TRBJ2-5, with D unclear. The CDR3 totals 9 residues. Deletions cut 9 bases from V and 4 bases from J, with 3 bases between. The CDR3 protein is CASRETQYF. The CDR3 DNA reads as TGTGCCAGTAGAGAGACCCAGTACTTC.

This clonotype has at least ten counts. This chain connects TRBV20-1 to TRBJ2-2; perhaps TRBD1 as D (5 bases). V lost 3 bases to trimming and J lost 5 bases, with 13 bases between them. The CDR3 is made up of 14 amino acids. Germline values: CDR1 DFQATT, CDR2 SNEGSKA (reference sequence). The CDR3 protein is CSASPGSLTGELFF. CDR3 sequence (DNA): TGCAGTGCTAGCCCAGGGTCGTTGACCGGGGAGCTGTTTTTT.

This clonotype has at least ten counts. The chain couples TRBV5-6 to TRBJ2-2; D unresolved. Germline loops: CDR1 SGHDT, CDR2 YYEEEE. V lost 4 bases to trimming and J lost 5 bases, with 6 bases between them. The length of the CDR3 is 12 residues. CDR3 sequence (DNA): TGTGCCAGCAGCCTCCCGACCGGGGAGCTGTTTTTT. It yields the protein CASSLPTGELFF.

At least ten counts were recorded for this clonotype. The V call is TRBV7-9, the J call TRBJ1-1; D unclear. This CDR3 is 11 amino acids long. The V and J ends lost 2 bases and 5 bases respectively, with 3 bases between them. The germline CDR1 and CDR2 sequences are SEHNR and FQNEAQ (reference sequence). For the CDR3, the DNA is TGTGCCAGCAGCTTAATGACTGAAGCTTTCTTT. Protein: CASSLMTEAFF.

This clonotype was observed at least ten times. CDR3 coding DNA: TGTGCCAGCAGTTCCCAGGGGACGTTTCCCTACGAGCAGTACGTC. Protein product: CASSSQGTFPYEQYV. The chain is built from TRBV28 and TRBJ2-7, with a weak D call TRBD1 (6 bases). Trimming shortened V by 4 bases and J by 2 bases, and 15 bases separated the two germline ends. The CDR3 contains 15 residues. Germline-derived CDR1 and CDR2 are MDHEN and SYDVKM.

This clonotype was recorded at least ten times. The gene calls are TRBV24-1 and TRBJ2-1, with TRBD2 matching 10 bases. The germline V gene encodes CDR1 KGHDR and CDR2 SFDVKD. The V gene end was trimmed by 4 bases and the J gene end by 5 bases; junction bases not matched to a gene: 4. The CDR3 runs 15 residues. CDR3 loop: CATSDGLAVNNEQFF. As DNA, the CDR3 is TGTGCCACCAGTGACGGACTAGCGGTCAACAATGAGCAGTTCTTC.

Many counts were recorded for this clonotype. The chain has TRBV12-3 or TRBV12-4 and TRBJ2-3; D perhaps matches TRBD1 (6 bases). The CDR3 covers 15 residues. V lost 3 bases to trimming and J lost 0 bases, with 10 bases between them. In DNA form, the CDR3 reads TGTGCCAGCAGTTTGCGAACAGGGAGCACAGATACGCAGTATTTT. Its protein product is CASSLRTGSTDTQYF.

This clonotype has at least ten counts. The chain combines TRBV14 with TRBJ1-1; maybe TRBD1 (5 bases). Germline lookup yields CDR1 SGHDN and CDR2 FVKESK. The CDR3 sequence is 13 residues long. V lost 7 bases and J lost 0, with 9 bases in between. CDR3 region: CASTRQMNTEAFF. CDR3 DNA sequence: TGTGCCAGCACGAGACAGATGAACACTGAAGCTTTCTTT.

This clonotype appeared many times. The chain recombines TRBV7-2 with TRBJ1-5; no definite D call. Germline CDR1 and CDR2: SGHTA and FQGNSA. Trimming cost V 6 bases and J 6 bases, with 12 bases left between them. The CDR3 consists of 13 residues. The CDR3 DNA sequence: TGTGCCAGCAGTTCATTGGGCGGTCAGCCCCAGCATTTT. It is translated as CASSSLGGQPQHF.

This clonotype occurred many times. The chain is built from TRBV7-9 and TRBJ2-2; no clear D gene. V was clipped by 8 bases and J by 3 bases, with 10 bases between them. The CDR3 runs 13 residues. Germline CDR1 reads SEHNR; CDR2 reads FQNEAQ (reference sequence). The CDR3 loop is CASGRSDTGELFF. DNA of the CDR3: TGTGCCAGCGGCAGGTCCGACACCGGGGAGCTGTTTTTT. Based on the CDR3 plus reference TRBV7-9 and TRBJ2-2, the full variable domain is DTGVSQNPRHKITKRGQNVTFRCDPISEHNRLYWYRQTLGQGPEFLTYFQNEAQLEKSRLLSDRFSAERPKGSFSTLEIQRTEQGDSAMYLCASGRSDTGELFFGEGSRLTVL.

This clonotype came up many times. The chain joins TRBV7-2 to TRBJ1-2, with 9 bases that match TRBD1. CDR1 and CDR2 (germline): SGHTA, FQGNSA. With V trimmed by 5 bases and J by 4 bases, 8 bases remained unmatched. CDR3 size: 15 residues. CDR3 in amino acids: CASSTQTGGGYGYTF. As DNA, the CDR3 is TGTGCCAGCAGCACTCAAACAGGGGGCGGCTATGGCTACACCTTC.

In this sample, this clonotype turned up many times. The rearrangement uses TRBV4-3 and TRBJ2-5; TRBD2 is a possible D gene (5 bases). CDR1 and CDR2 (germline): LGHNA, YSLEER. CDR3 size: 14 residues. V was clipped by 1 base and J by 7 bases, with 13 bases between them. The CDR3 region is CASSQGTLEGTQYF. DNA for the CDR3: TGCGCCAGCAGCCAAGGGACTCTTGAAGGGACCCAGTACTTC.

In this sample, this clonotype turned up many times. In DNA form, the CDR3 reads TGTGCCAGCAGTCTCGGAGCCGCTGGGGCCAACGTCCTGACTTTC. Encoded protein: CASSLGAAGANVLTF. The V and J genes are TRBV6-6 and TRBJ2-6; D is uncertain. V was shortened by 5 bases and J by 2 bases, with 10 bases between the two germline ends. Germline V gives CDR1 MNHNY, CDR2 SVGAGI (reference sequence). The length of the CDR3 is 15 residues.

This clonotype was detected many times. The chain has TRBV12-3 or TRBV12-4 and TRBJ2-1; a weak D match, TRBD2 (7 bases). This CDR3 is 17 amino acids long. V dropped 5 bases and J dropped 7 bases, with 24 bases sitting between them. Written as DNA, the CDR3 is TGTGCCAGCAGTCCGCCTCGGGGCGGGGGCCCGGGAAATGAGCAGTTCTTC. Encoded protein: CASSPPRGGGPGNEQFF.